This T cell receptor beta chain is drawn from a study of cytomegalovirus exposure and HLA in healthy donors. The CDR3 runs 15 residues. Deletions cut 2 bases from V and 6 bases from J, with 16 bases between. The germline V gene encodes CDR1 SGHDN and CDR2 FVKESK. Assay used: immunoSEQ multiplex PCR; TCRdb lists only in-frame clones, some missing. The table has a few hundred thousand clones, 86% seen once. General study results and limits: Usually a TCR sequence was rare, but some public TCRs were found in many donors. As confirmed in vitro, three CMV-associated chains were specific for CMV antigens. Reports described diagnosis of cytomegalovirus status by the classifier as highly specific and sensitive.

Concerning this clone: The target antigen is unknown.

What was sequenced was PBMCs. This TCR was recovered from a woman aged 18 to 35 in good health and CMV-seronegative. The chain joins TRBV14 to TRBJ1-1; D gene ambiguous. CDR3 DNA: TGTGCCAGCAGCCAAACTATTGTAGGCCGTTCTGAAGCTTTCTTT. This encodes CASSQTIVGRSEAFF.